The 32 T cell receptor beta chains in this list originate from one sample, sequenced in a study of cytomegalovirus exposure and HLA in healthy donors. Primers: 60 Vbeta forward and 13 Jbeta reverse. Clones were sequenced by immunoSEQ multiplex PCR, and TCRdb holds only the in-frame ones, with some missing. The sample includes roughly 300,000 clones, just over 85% of them seen just once. The specimen sequenced was PBMCs. The receptors stem from a middle-aged man in good health and CMV-seropositive.

The rearrangement links TRBV28 to TRBJ1-1; TRBD1 is a possible D gene (5 bases). In germline, CDR1 is MDHEN, CDR2 SYDVKM. V was cut by 3 bases and J by 1 base, with 12 bases left in between. This CDR3 is built from 15 residues. The CDR3, as DNA: TGTGCCAGCAGTTTCCCGGGGGAGGGGAACACTGAAGCTTTCTTT. Translating gives CASSFPGEGNTEAFF.

The chain joins TRBV14 to TRBJ2-1; 8 positions match TRBD2. Germline CDR1 is SGHDN and CDR2 is FVKESK. The ends lost 1 base at V and 5 bases at J; junction bases unmatched: 7. CDR3 length: 16 residues. Here the CDR3 reads CASSQGGGRFHNEQFF. The CDR3, as DNA: TGTGCCAGCAGCCAAGGCGGCGGGAGGTTCCACAATGAGCAGTTCTTC.

The chain employs TRBV6-1 and TRBJ1-1, with D possibly TRBD1 on 5 matching bases. In germline, CDR1 is MNHNS, CDR2 SASEGT. CDR3 length: 16 amino acids. V dropped 2 bases and J dropped 5 bases, with 18 bases sitting between them. CDR3 nucleotide sequence: TGTGCCAGCAGTGAATTCCCCCCGGGGGTTTGGACTGAAGCTTTCTTT. Translating gives CASSEFPPGVWTEAFF.

This chain uses TRBV7-2 with TRBJ2-1; TRBD2 aligns across 13 bases. V gave up 1 base and J gave up 6 bases; unmatched junction bases: 3. CDR1 and CDR2 (germline): SGHTA, FQGNSA. This CDR3 has 16 residues. Written as DNA, the CDR3 is TGTGCCAGCAGCTTAGTCGGGACTAGCGGGGTCAATGAGCAGTTCTTC. Its translation: CASSLVGTSGVNEQFF.

J is TRBJ2-1 and V is TRBV28, with 8 bases aligning to TRBD2. CDR1 is MDHEN, CDR2 SYDVKM, per germline. Unmatched junction bases numbered 7, after V lost 5 bases and J lost 4 bases. The CDR3 runs to 15 residues. CDR3 coding DNA: TGTGCCAGCAGTCGAGATAGCGGGACTTACAATGAGCAGTTCTTC. This codes for CASSRDSGTYNEQFF.

The sample holds one count of this clone. The genes are TRBV7-6 and TRBJ2-7, with D uncertain. Germline V gene sequence: CDR1 SGHVS, CDR2 FNYEAQ. V was clipped by 1 base and J by 3 bases, with 4 bases between them. This CDR3 has 12 amino acids. CDR3 loop: CASSLVDYEQYF. The CDR3 DNA sequence: TGTGCCAGCAGCTTAGTAGACTACGAGCAGTACTTC.

This chain links TRBV15 with TRBJ2-7, with a possible D match to TRBD2 (5 bases). From germline, CDR1 is LNHNV and CDR2 YYDKDF (reference sequence). The V and J ends lost 0 bases and 1 base respectively, with 10 bases between them. The CDR3 totals 15 residues. Written as DNA, the CDR3 is TGTGCCACCAGCAGAGATATAGGGAGTTCCTACGAGCAGTACTTC. This codes for CATSRDIGSSYEQYF.

The chain recombines TRBV14 with TRBJ2-7; 9 nucleotides match TRBD1. The CDR3 extends over 15 amino acids. Germline values: CDR1 SGHDN, CDR2 FVKESK. The trim removed 4 bases at V and 3 bases at J, leaving 7 bases unmatched. The CDR3 DNA sequence: TGTGCCAGCAGCCGAGGGGGGACAGGGTTCTACGAGCAGTACTTC. This translates into CASSRGGTGFYEQYF.

The chain carries TRBV4-1 and TRBJ2-1, with 8 bases aligning to TRBD2. The CDR3 consists of 17 residues. V dropped 4 bases and J dropped 5; count of bases not matched to a gene: 13. Germline CDR1 reads MGHRA; CDR2 reads YSYEKL. The CDR3 region has the DNA TGCGCCAGCAGCCCTAGAGTGAGCGGGAGAGTCCACAATGAGCAGTTCTTC. Translated, it gives CASSPRVSGRVHNEQFF.

This sequence joins TRBV5-1 and TRBJ1-1; 8 nucleotides match TRBD1. With V trimmed by 6 bases and J by 7 bases, 11 bases remained unmatched. The CDR3 has 14 residues. Germline CDR1 reads SGHRS; CDR2 reads YFSETQ. The CDR3 reads CASTQSTGVGEAFF. The CDR3, as DNA: TGCGCCAGCACCCAGTCGACAGGGGTAGGTGAAGCTTTCTTT.

The chain combines TRBV9 with TRBJ2-6, with D perhaps matching TRBD1 (6 bases). Trimming took off 0 bases at V and 0 bases at J, with 13 bases between the two ends. The CDR3 is 18 residues long. Looked up from germline, CDR1 is SGDLS and CDR2 is YYNGEE. The DNA of the CDR3 is TGTGCCAGCAGCGTAGACAGGGCCATGAACTCTGGGGCCAACGTCCTGACTTTC. Protein: CASSVDRAMNSGANVLTF.

This clone was picked up one time. V usage is TRBV5-1 and J usage is TRBJ2-7; D perhaps matches TRBD1 (6 bases). The CDR3 spans 14 residues. Trimming left V 4 bases short and J 4 bases short, with 15 bases between. Germline CDR1 and CDR2: SGHRS and YFSETQ. This CDR3 is CASSIRTAQYEQYF. The CDR3 coding sequence is TGCGCCAGCAGCATTAGGACAGCGCAGTACGAGCAGTACTTC.

V usage is TRBV12-5 and J usage is TRBJ2-2; 8 positions agree with TRBD2. Looked up from germline, CDR1 is LGHNT and CDR2 is FRNRAP. With 4 bases clipped from V and 4 bases from J, the junction kept 5 bases outside the gene matches. This CDR3 spans 15 amino acids. The CDR3 loop is CASGSGLAGTGELFF. CDR3 sequence (DNA): TGTGCTAGTGGTTCCGGACTAGCCGGCACCGGGGAGCTGTTTTTT.

The chain links TRBV7-3 to TRBJ2-1; TRBD1 might be the D (5 bases). Germline CDR1 SGHTA, CDR2 FQGTGA. The CDR3 is 14 residues long. V lost 5 bases, J lost 4 bases, and 12 bases lay in between. CDR3 sequence reads: CASSSSREYNEQFF. The CDR3 nucleotides read TGTGCCAGCAGCAGTTCCAGGGAATACAATGAGCAGTTCTTC.

The chain is built from TRBV6-6 and TRBJ2-2; tentatively, D is TRBD2 (5 bases). The CDR3 contains 15 residues. Germline V gives CDR1 MNHNY, CDR2 SVGAGI (reference sequence). V shed 4 bases and J shed 3 bases, with 12 bases lying between them. Here the CDR3 reads CASSWETPDTGELFF. For the CDR3, the DNA is TGTGCCAGCAGTTGGGAGACTCCCGACACCGGGGAGCTGTTTTTT.

The chain recombines TRBV27 with TRBJ2-2; 9 bases match TRBD2. With 2 bases clipped from V and 1 base from J, the junction kept 2 bases outside the gene matches. The CDR3 is made up of 16 amino acids. CDR1 and CDR2 from the germline V gene are MNHEY and SMNVEV (reference sequence). The CDR3: CASSLLAGLNTGELFF. CDR3 DNA: TGTGCCAGCAGTTTACTAGCGGGACTGAACACCGGGGAGCTGTTTTTT.

The chain uses TRBV19 and TRBJ2-5; D might be TRBD1 (6 bases). CDR3 size: 14 residues. CDR1 is LNHDA, CDR2 SQIVND, per germline (reference sequence). V gave up 5 bases and J gave up 5 bases, with 15 bases separating them. CDR3 sequence: CASSRTATLETQYF. The CDR3 nucleotides read TGTGCCAGTAGTCGGACAGCGACCCTGGAGACCCAGTACTTC.

This chain links TRBV7-9 with TRBJ1-1; 9 positions agree with TRBD1. CDR3 size: 14 residues. Looked up from germline, CDR1 is SEHNR and CDR2 is FQNEAQ (reference sequence). Trimming took 5 bases from V and 4 from J; bases not matched to a gene: 5. For the CDR3, the DNA is TGTGCCAGCAGCCGACAGGGGGGGTCCACTGAAGCTTTCTTT. Residues: CASSRQGGSTEAFF.

The V gene is TRBV11-2, the J gene TRBJ2-7, with TRBD1 identical over 8 bases. J lost 1 base, V lost 3 bases, and 2 bases had no gene match. The CDR3 contains 14 residues. CDR1 is SGHAT, CDR2 FQNNGV, per germline. The CDR3 region is CASSLWTGSYEQYF. In nucleotides, the CDR3 is TGTGCCAGCAGCTTGTGGACAGGGTCCTACGAGCAGTACTTC.

The chain couples TRBV4-1 to TRBJ2-5, with TRBD2 matching 10 bases. The DNA end lines up better with TRBJ2-7; the J call may be wrong. The germline V gene has CDR1 MGHRA and CDR2 YSYEKL. This CDR3 is built from 16 residues. The CDR3 loop reads CASSQSWTSGPYEQYF. The DNA for the CDR3 is TGCGCCAGCAGCCAATCCTGGACTAGCGGACCCTACGAGCAGTACTTC.

The sample holds one count of this clone. This sequence joins TRBV19 and TRBJ2-7; 9 nucleotides align to TRBD1. The CDR3 is made up of 14 amino acids. Trimming removed 5 bases from V and 3 bases from J; junction bases left unmatched: 5. Germline lookup yields CDR1 LNHDA and CDR2 SQIVND (reference sequence). The CDR3 loop reads CASSGGQGYYEQYF. The DNA for the CDR3 is TGTGCCAGTAGTGGGGGACAGGGTTACTACGAGCAGTACTTC.

This clone was detected only once. The chain links TRBV6-5 to TRBJ2-1, with TRBD2 identical over 10 bases. The germline CDR1 and CDR2 sequences are MNHEY and SVGAGI. The V and J ends lost 8 bases and 4 bases, in that order; junction bases with no gene match: 5. This CDR3 contains 14 residues. This CDR3 is CASSGTSAYNEQFF. The CDR3 nucleotides are TGTGCCAGCTCCGGGACTAGCGCGTACAATGAGCAGTTCTTC.

This chain uses TRBV6-1 with TRBJ2-1; D is perhaps TRBD1 (6 bases). The CDR3 is 15 amino acids. V was shortened by 7 bases and J by 2 bases, with 15 bases between the two germline ends. Germline V CDR1 and CDR2: MNHNS, SASEGT. The CDR3 nucleotides are TGTGCCAGCACCTCGACAGGTTACCCCTACAATGAGCAGTTCTTC. Its protein is CASTSTGYPYNEQFF.

In this sample, this clone turned up a few times. The chain employs TRBV5-1 and TRBJ1-5, with D tentatively TRBD1 (5 bases). From germline, CDR1 is SGHRS and CDR2 YFSETQ. This CDR3 is built from 14 residues. V was clipped by 0 bases and J by 4 bases, with 8 bases between them. The DNA of the CDR3 is TGCGCCAGCAGCTTGGGACAGAAGAATCAGCCCCAGCATTTT. Protein: CASSLGQKNQPQHF.

The chain joins TRBV6-6 to TRBJ2-2; TRBD1 matches at 7 bases. This CDR3 has 14 residues. CDR1 and CDR2 (germline): MNHNY, SVGAGI (reference sequence). With V trimmed by 8 bases and J by 4 bases, 7 bases remained unmatched. Here the CDR3 DNA reads TGTGCCAGCCTTAGAGGGGGCAGCACCGGGGAGCTGTTTTTT. Protein product: CASLRGGSTGELFF.

The chain carries TRBV4-3 and TRBJ2-2; 10 bases are a match to TRBD2. This CDR3 has 18 amino acids. The germline V gene has CDR1 LGHNA and CDR2 YSLEER. V dropped 2 bases and J dropped 1; count of bases not matched to a gene: 7. The DNA for the CDR3 is TGCGCCAGCAGCCAAACGTTAGGACTAGCGGAGAACACCGGGGAGCTGTTTTTT. This encodes CASSQTLGLAENTGELFF.

The rearrangement joins TRBV7-9 to TRBJ1-1, with D unclear. V gave up 4 bases and J gave up 7 bases, with 10 bases separating them. The germline CDR1 and CDR2 sequences are SEHNR and FQNEAQ (reference sequence). CDR3 size: 12 residues. The DNA for the CDR3 is TGTGCCAGCAGCTGGCACGCGGGTGAAGCTTTCTTT. Translating gives CASSWHAGEAFF. The whole variable domain, remainder taken from reference TRBV7-9 and TRBJ1-1, is DTGVSQNPRHKITKRGQNVTFRCDPISEHNRLYWYRQTLGQGPEFLTYFQNEAQLEKSRLLSDRFSAERPKGSFSTLEIQRTEQGDSAMYLCASSWHAGEAFFGQGTRLTVV.

The chain uses TRBV19 and TRBJ1-4; 10 bases fit TRBD1. Per germline, CDR1 LNHDA and CDR2 SQIVND (reference sequence). This CDR3 spans 15 amino acids. The V segment lost 11 bases and the J segment 8 bases; nucleotides outside the gene matches: 14. The CDR3 region is CAGTSTGTGVEKLFF. CDR3 coding DNA: TGTGCCGGAACGTCGACCGGGACAGGGGTGGAAAAACTGTTTTTT. The full variable domain, rest sourced from reference TRBV19 and TRBJ1-4, is DGGITQSPKYLFRKEGQNVTLSCEQNLNHDAMYWYRQDPGQGLRLIYYSQIVNDFQKGDIAEGYSVSREKKESFPLTVTSAQKNPTAFYLCAGTSTGTGVEKLFFGSGTQLSVL.

In this sample, this clone turned up once. This sequence joins TRBV18 and TRBJ1-2, with TRBD1 as a possible D gene (6 bases). Germline CDR1 and CDR2: KGHSH and LQKENI. The CDR3 sequence is 14 residues long. V was cut by 2 bases and J by 6 bases, with 13 bases left in between. CDR3 sequence: CASSPVAQGDGYTF. The CDR3 nucleotides are TGTGCCAGCTCACCAGTGGCACAGGGTGATGGCTACACCTTC. Together with reference TRBV18 and TRBJ1-2, the CDR3 gives the full variable domain: NAGVMQNPRHLVRRRGQEARLRCSPMKGHSHVYWYRQLPEEGLKFMVYLQKENIIDESGMPKERFSAEFPKEGPSILRIQQVVRGDSAAYFCASSPVAQGDGYTFGSGTRLTVV.

The chain links TRBV28 to TRBJ1-3, with 7 bases fitting TRBD1. The CDR3 covers 16 residues. V dropped 9 bases and J dropped 3; count of bases not matched to a gene: 14. The germline gives CDR1 MDHEN, CDR2 SYDVKM. In nucleotides, the CDR3 is TGTGCCAGTGTAGAGGGAGGACAGGTTGGTGGAAACACCATATATTTT. Translating gives CASVEGGQVGGNTIYF.

CDR3 sequence reads: CSVLGTSSYEQYF. The CDR3 region has the DNA TGCAGCGTCCTCGGGACTAGCTCCTACGAGCAGTACTTC. The gene calls are TRBV29-1 and TRBJ2-7; TRBD2 matches 8 bases. The V segment lost 6 bases and the J segment 0 bases; nucleotides outside the gene matches: 4. The CDR3 sequence is 13 residues long. The germline CDR1 and CDR2 sequences are SQVTM and ANQGSEA.

V is TRBV5-1 and J is TRBJ2-2, with 7 nucleotides matching TRBD2. V gave up 5 bases and J gave up 0 bases; unmatched junction bases: 1. This CDR3 comprises 14 residues. CDR1 and CDR2 (germline): SGHRS, YFSETQ. The CDR3: CASRGGPNTGELFF. The CDR3 DNA is TGCGCCAGCAGGGGAGGGCCGAACACCGGGGAGCTGTTTTTT.